Listed here are 32 T cell receptor beta chains from one sample, sequenced in a study of neurological immune-mediated disorders. Stated time point: longitudinal time-point 1 (baseline). TCRdb fed the 5' RACE reads into MiXCR, producing one record per CDR3 protein. The sample consists of around 60,000 distinct CDR3 sequences, roughly a tenth of them appearing once. The sample was PBMCs. The receptor source for this set is a male donor with HTLV-1-associated myelopathy (HAM/TSP).

The chain combines TRBV10-3 with TRBJ2-3; 7 bases line up with TRBD2. Germline loops: CDR1 ENHRY, CDR2 SYGVKD. The CDR3 is made up of 14 amino acids. Germline trimming cut 8 bases from V and 2 bases from J; bases unmatched to any gene: 7. The CDR3 protein is CAIQQRGPTDTQYF. The CDR3 bases are TGTGCCATCCAACAGCGGGGACCCACAGATACGCAGTATTTT.

The sample holds many counts of this clonotype. The V gene is TRBV20-1, the J gene TRBJ2-6, with D unclear. The CDR3 consists of 14 residues. Germline CDR1 DFQATT, CDR2 SNEGSKA (reference sequence). V was cut by 3 bases and J by 2 bases, with 8 bases left in between. CDR3 DNA: TGCAGTGCTAGCCACCGTACTGGGGCCAACGTCCTGACTTTC. Its translation: CSASHRTGANVLTF.

This clonotype was observed at least ten times. The V and J genes are TRBV5-1 and TRBJ1-3, with D unresolved. V was shortened by 0 bases and J by 4 bases, with 14 bases between the two germline ends. Germline V gives CDR1 SGHRS, CDR2 YFSETQ. The CDR3 runs 16 residues. The CDR3 here is CASSLVLNQPGNTIYF. CDR3 in DNA: TGCGCCAGCAGCTTGGTACTCAATCAACCCGGAAACACCATATATTTT.

This clonotype was recorded at least ten times. The V and J genes are TRBV5-1 and TRBJ2-7; possible D gene TRBD2, 6 bases. Trimming left V 7 bases short and J 5 bases short, with 16 bases between. Germline CDR1 is SGHRS and CDR2 is YFSETQ. CDR3 length equals 13 residues. CDR3 sequence: CASGTLGGNEQYF. The CDR3 DNA follows: TGCGCCAGCGGAACCCTAGGAGGGAACGAGCAGTACTTC.

This clonotype occurred many times. The chain carries TRBV20-1 and TRBJ2-2, with D tentatively TRBD1 or TRBD2 (5 bases each). V was shortened by 2 bases and J by 6 bases, with 13 bases between the two germline ends. The CDR3 is 14 residues long. The germline gives CDR1 DFQATT, CDR2 SNEGSKA (reference sequence). In DNA, the CDR3 is TGCAGTGCTAGACCTACTAGGACATCCGGGGAGCTGTTTTTT. It codes for CSARPTRTSGELFF.

In this sample, this clonotype turned up once. V usage is TRBV20-1 and J usage is TRBJ2-7; a possible D gene is TRBD1 (5 bases). CDR3 length: 13 amino acids. The V end lost 7 bases, the J end lost 0 bases, and 13 bases lay between the germline ends. CDR1 DFQATT and CDR2 SNEGSKA come from the germline V gene (reference sequence). The chain's CDR3 is CSDGVGLSYEQYF. The CDR3 bases are TGCAGTGATGGTGTGGGGCTCTCCTACGAGCAGTACTTC.

This clonotype was seen at least ten times. CDR3 DNA: TGCGCCAGCACCCCCGGACAGGGGGTCGACAAAAACATTCAGTACTTC. Translation gives CASTPGQGVDKNIQYF. This chain connects TRBV5-1 to TRBJ2-4; 10 bases match TRBD1. Losses at the gene ends were 6 bases for V and 3 bases for J; bases not matched to a gene: 9. The CDR3 spans 16 residues. Germline CDR1 SGHRS, CDR2 YFSETQ.

This clonotype appeared many times. The chain recombines TRBV6-5 with TRBJ2-1; D not certain. V lost 2 bases and J lost 6, with 11 bases in between. Germline V gene lookup returns CDR1 MNHEY and CDR2 SVGAGI. CDR3 size: 14 residues. As DNA, the CDR3 is TGTGCCAGCAGTTACCAGGTCTGGAGCAATGAGCAGTTCTTC. Translating it yields CASSYQVWSNEQFF.

This clonotype was detected ten times or more. This chain joins TRBV6-2 or TRBV6-3 and TRBJ2-1, with 9 bases fitting TRBD1. Germline CDR1 reads MNHEY; CDR2 reads SVGEGT. The CDR3 is 15 residues long. V lost 6 bases and J lost 4; bases outside the gene matches: 7. CDR3 nucleotides: TGTGCCAGCAGCCCGGGGACAGGGAGATACAATGAGCAGTTCTTC. Translation: CASSPGTGRYNEQFF.

This clonotype has ten or more counts. CDR3: CASSYAGPSAHEQYF. Written as DNA, the CDR3 is TGTGCCAGCAGTTACGCAGGACCTTCCGCTCACGAGCAGTACTTC. The chain couples TRBV6-2 or TRBV6-3 to TRBJ2-7, with D hard to call. Trimming shortened V by 2 bases and J by 5 bases, and 16 bases separated the two germline ends. CDR1 is MNHEY and CDR2 is SVGEGT in the germline V gene. This CDR3 has 15 amino acids.

This clonotype was found a few times. At one boundary the junction diverges from the germline segment, which might be a read error. The chain combines TRBV7-7 with TRBJ2-1; 11 nucleotides align to TRBD1. The CDR3 loop spans 13 amino acids. Germline V gene lookup returns CDR1 SSHAT and CDR2 FNYEAQ (reference sequence). CDR3 sequence (DNA): TGTGCTAGCAGCTTAGGGACAGGGGGTGAGCAGTTCTTC. Translated: CASSLGTGGEQFF.

This clonotype was seen many times. CDR3 DNA sequence: TGTGCCAGCAGCCCCCAGGGGAGCCGTTCCTACGAGCAGTACTTC. As protein: CASSPQGSRSYEQYF. The chain joins TRBV7-2 to TRBJ2-7; D is possibly TRBD1 (6 bases). The germline CDR1 and CDR2 sequences are SGHTA and FQGNSA. The V and J ends lost 5 bases and 1 base respectively, with 15 bases between them. The CDR3 extends over 15 amino acids.

Many counts were recorded for this clonotype. This chain connects TRBV14 to TRBJ2-7; possibly TRBD1 or TRBD2 for D (6 bases each). Germline V gives CDR1 SGHDN, CDR2 FVKESK. Trimming cost V 0 bases and J 6 bases, with 15 bases left between them. The CDR3 runs to 15 residues. The CDR3 spells CASSQDRWGAGEQYF. The CDR3 nucleotides read TGTGCCAGCAGCCAAGATCGGTGGGGGGCCGGCGAGCAGTACTTC.

The CDR3 sequence: CSAQIWGLAGGLETQYF. The CDR3 nucleotides read TGCAGTGCTCAGATCTGGGGACTAGCGGGGGGGCTCGAGACCCAGTACTTC. The rearrangement joins TRBV20-1 to TRBJ2-5; 16 nucleotides line up with TRBD2. The CDR3 runs to 17 residues. V shed 5 bases and J 5 bases; nucleotides not matched to a gene: 11. In germline, CDR1 is DFQATT, CDR2 SNEGSKA (reference sequence).

The sample holds many counts of this clonotype. The chain has TRBV20-1 and TRBJ1-1; D remains ambiguous. The CDR3 sequence is 14 residues long. CDR1 DFQATT and CDR2 SNEGSKA come from the germline V gene (reference sequence). Trimming left V 1 base short and J 5 bases short, with 14 bases between. The CDR3 nucleotides read TGCAGTGCTAGAGTAATCCGCCTGGGGACTGAAGCTTTCTTT. Translating gives CSARVIRLGTEAFF.

This rearrangement joins TRBV5-1 to TRBJ2-2; 7 nucleotides agree with TRBD2. V was clipped by 2 bases and J by 2 bases; unmatched bases: 6. This CDR3 contains 16 residues. Per germline, CDR1 SGHRS and CDR2 YFSETQ. The CDR3 protein is CASSFRGVPNTGELFF. In DNA, the CDR3 is TGCGCCAGCAGCTTTCGGGGGGTACCTAACACCGGGGAGCTGTTTTTT.

J is TRBJ1-1 and V is TRBV6-5, with D possibly being TRBD1 (6 bases). Trimming took off 2 bases at V and 5 bases at J, with 12 bases between the two ends. The CDR3 extends over 14 amino acids. Per germline, CDR1 MNHEY and CDR2 SVGAGI. The CDR3 sequence: CASSYAPRGTEAFF. CDR3 coding DNA: TGTGCCAGCAGTTACGCACCCAGGGGTACTGAAGCTTTCTTT.

This clonotype was found many times. The chain is built from TRBV10-3 and TRBJ2-7, with a weak D call TRBD1 (6 bases). Germline CDR1 reads ENHRY; CDR2 reads SYGVKD. V shed 8 bases and J shed 6 bases, with 14 bases lying between them. The CDR3 consists of 12 residues. CDR3 amino acids: CAIGQGHGEQYF. CDR3 in DNA: TGTGCCATCGGTCAGGGACACGGCGAGCAGTACTTC.

This clonotype was detected only a few times. This chain uses TRBV5-1 with TRBJ2-7; D perhaps matches TRBD2 (5 bases). Germline CDR1 reads SGHRS; CDR2 reads YFSETQ. This CDR3 comprises 17 residues. Trimming stripped 0 bases from V and 1 base from J, with 17 bases between. Written as DNA, the CDR3 is TGCGCCAGCAGCTTGGTACCGGGGATTCAACAATCCTACGAGCAGTACTTC. Translated, it gives CASSLVPGIQQSYEQYF.

This clonotype was seen at least ten times. This chain links TRBV20-1 with TRBJ2-7; D is perhaps TRBD1 (5 bases). Deletions cut 2 bases from V and 1 base from J, with 15 bases between. This CDR3 is 15 amino acids long. The germline V gene encodes CDR1 DFQATT and CDR2 SNEGSKA (reference sequence). The CDR3 DNA reads as TGCAGTGCTAGACCGACAGCTGGAGCATCCTACGAGCAGTACTTC. Protein sequence: CSARPTAGASYEQYF.

This clonotype was seen ten or more times. The chain employs TRBV7-9 and TRBJ2-3; D gene unclear. Germline CDR1 SEHNR, CDR2 FQNEAQ (reference sequence). Deletions cut 1 base from V and 0 bases from J, with 14 bases between. The CDR3 covers 17 residues. CDR3 sequence: CASSLGVERWSTDTQYF. In DNA, the CDR3 is TGTGCCAGCAGCTTAGGAGTGGAGAGGTGGAGCACAGATACGCAGTATTTT.

This clonotype appeared a few times. This chain joins TRBV7-2 and TRBJ2-5; possibly TRBD2 for D (7 bases). V lost 5 bases and J 5 bases, leaving 21 bases between the germline ends. The germline CDR1 and CDR2 sequences are SGHTA and FQGNSA. This CDR3 region has 16 residues. CDR3 loop: CASSPTSAGARETQYF. The CDR3 DNA sequence: TGTGCCAGCAGCCCCACGAGTGCGGGGGCTAGGGAGACCCAGTACTTC.

Many counts were recorded for this clonotype. The V and J genes are TRBV12-3 or TRBV12-4 and TRBJ1-1; D gene uncertain. With 6 bases removed from V and 2 bases from J, the gap between germline ends came to 4 bases. The CDR3 has 11 residues. CDR3 nucleotide sequence: TGTGCCAGCAGCCGTAACACTGAAGCTTTCTTT. Translating it yields CASSRNTEAFF.

This clonotype was detected ten times or more. Mismatch with germline at one junction end may stem from a read error. The genes are TRBV5-1 and TRBJ2-5; a possible D gene is TRBD1 (6 bases). CDR3 length: 14 residues. The germline V gene encodes CDR1 SGHRS and CDR2 YFSETQ. CDR3 DNA sequence: TGCGCCAGCAGATTGGGACAAAACCAAGAGACCCAGTACTTC. Translation gives CASRLGQNQETQYF.

Ten or more counts support this clonotype. V gene TRBV20-1 combines with J gene TRBJ2-5; unclear D gene. This CDR3 is built from 12 residues. V was clipped by 6 bases and J by 7 bases, with 15 bases between them. Germline V gives CDR1 DFQATT, CDR2 SNEGSKA (reference sequence). The CDR3 sequence: CSAVEASGTQYF. As DNA, the CDR3 is TGCAGTGCCGTCGAAGCATCCGGGACCCAGTACTTC.

In this sample, this clonotype turned up many times. The CDR3 protein is CASSIDPGTDTQYF. The CDR3 coding sequence is TGTGCCAGTAGTATTGATCCGGGCACAGATACGCAGTATTTT. The rearrangement uses TRBV19 and TRBJ2-3; no definite D call. The CDR3 consists of 14 residues. The germline V and J ends were trimmed by 3 bases and 1 base, with 8 bases remaining between them. Germline lookup yields CDR1 LNHDA and CDR2 SQIVND (reference sequence).

The chain recombines TRBV28 with TRBJ2-1; D is possibly TRBD1 (5 bases). The germline V gene encodes CDR1 MDHEN and CDR2 SYDVKM. Trimming pared 4 bases from V and 2 bases from J, leaving 12 bases between. The CDR3 consists of 15 residues. DNA for the CDR3: TGTGCCAGCAGTTCATCAGGGTTTCCCTACAATGAGCAGTTCTTC. Amino acid sequence: CASSSSGFPYNEQFF.

This clonotype was seen many times. The chain combines TRBV3-1 with TRBJ2-7, with D possibly TRBD2 on 6 matching bases. The V end was cut by 4 bases, the J end by 4 bases, with 29 bases between. Looked up from germline, CDR1 is LGHDT and CDR2 is YNNKEL (reference sequence). The CDR3 contains 19 residues. The CDR3 loop is CASSPKTLLSGTFPYEQYF. The CDR3 nucleotides read TGTGCCAGCAGCCCCAAAACCCTCCTCTCCGGGACTTTCCCGTACGAGCAGTACTTC.

This clonotype showed up many times. The V and J genes are TRBV30 and TRBJ2-5; 11 bases match TRBD1. With V trimmed by 3 bases and J by 4 bases, 4 bases remained unmatched. The germline gives CDR1 GTSNPN, CDR2 SVGIG (reference sequence). The CDR3 length is 14 residues. This CDR3 is CAWSRTGGLETQYF. The CDR3 nucleotides are TGTGCCTGGAGCCGGACAGGGGGCTTAGAGACCCAGTACTTC.

This clonotype has at least ten counts. The chain couples TRBV10-3 to TRBJ2-7; 12 bases align to TRBD1. Trimming at V came to 5 bases and at J to 9 bases, leaving 5 bases not matched to a gene. Germline CDR1 ENHRY, CDR2 SYGVKD. The CDR3 is 13 amino acids. DNA of the CDR3: TGTGCCATCAGTTACCGGGACAGGGGGCTGCAGTACTTC. The encoded protein is CAISYRDRGLQYF.

This clonotype was counted ten times or more. The rearrangement uses TRBV7-9 and TRBJ2-7; 11 bases line up with TRBD1. Germline V gene lookup returns CDR1 SEHNR and CDR2 FQNEAQ (reference sequence). This CDR3 has 15 amino acids. V shed 4 bases, J shed 3 bases, and the junction held 5 bases outside the gene matches. Here the CDR3 reads CASSSGQGADYEQYF. The CDR3 nucleotides are TGTGCCAGCAGCTCCGGACAGGGGGCAGACTACGAGCAGTACTTC.

V usage is TRBV6-2 or TRBV6-3 and J usage is TRBJ2-2; TRBD2 agrees at 8 bases. J was trimmed by 11 bases and V by 6 bases; bases with no gene match: 14. This CDR3 comprises 15 residues. Per germline, CDR1 MNHEY and CDR2 SVGEGT. The CDR3 region is CASRGSGGPNGELFF. The CDR3 DNA follows: TGTGCCAGCAGGGGAAGCGGGGGCCCCAACGGTGAGCTGTTTTTT.